Included here is one TCR beta chain sequence, with context. Its matching antigen is unknown. cDNA synthesis used the whole RNA isolate, giving expressed TCRB sequences. Here immunoSEQ multiplex PCR was the method, and the copy in TCRdb shows in-frame clones only, minus some. The table shows about 700,000 clones, with 13% occurring only once. These data come from a study of beta chain features in type 1 diabetes. The CDR3 contains 15 residues. Per the germline V gene, CDR1 is KGHSH and CDR2 is LQKENI. V was shortened by 5 bases and J by 0 bases, with 14 bases between the two germline ends. Whole-study findings and limits: No resolution was reached here on whether HLA type influences TCRB rearrangement. Shorter TCRB CDR3s, moderately but significantly so, were found in Type 1 diabetes patients in all four CD4+ subsets.

Naive, central memory, regulatory and stem cell-like memory cells within the CD4+ compartment were sorted using CD45RO/CCR7/CD25/CD127/CD95/CD27. Every sorted population was more than 95% pure. The TCR sequence derives from a man in his late teens or twenties with type 1 diabetes. Material for sequencing was naive CD4+ T cells from blood. The V gene is TRBV18, the J gene TRBJ2-7; D is uncertain. CDR3 sequence (DNA): TGTGCCAGCTCAAGGCAAATCCTTTACTCCTACGAGCAGTACTTC. Translated, it gives CASSRQILYSYEQYF.